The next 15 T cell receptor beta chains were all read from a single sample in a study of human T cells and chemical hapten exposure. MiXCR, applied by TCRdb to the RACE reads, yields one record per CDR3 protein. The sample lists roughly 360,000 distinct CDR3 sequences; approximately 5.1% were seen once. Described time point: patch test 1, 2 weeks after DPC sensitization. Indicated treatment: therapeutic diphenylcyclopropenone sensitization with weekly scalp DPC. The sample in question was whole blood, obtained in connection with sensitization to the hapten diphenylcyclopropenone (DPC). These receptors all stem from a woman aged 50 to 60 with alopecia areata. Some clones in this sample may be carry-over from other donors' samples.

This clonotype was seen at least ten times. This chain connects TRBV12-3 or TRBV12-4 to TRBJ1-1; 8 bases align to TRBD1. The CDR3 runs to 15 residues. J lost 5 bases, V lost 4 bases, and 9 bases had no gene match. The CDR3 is CASSSRQGQNTEAFF. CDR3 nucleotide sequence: TGTGCCAGCAGTTCACGACAGGGGCAGAATACTGAAGCTTTCTTT.

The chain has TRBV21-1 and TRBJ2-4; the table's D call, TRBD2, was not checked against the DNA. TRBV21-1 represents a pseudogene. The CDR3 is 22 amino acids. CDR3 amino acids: CASSANPPGLAGGAWAKNIQYF. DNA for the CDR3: TGTGCCAGCAGCGCAAACCCCCCGGGACTAGCGGGCGGCGCCTGGGCCAAAAACATTCAGTACTTC.

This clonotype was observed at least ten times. The CDR3 loop is CATSRGQGMNTEAFF. Here the CDR3 DNA reads TGTGCCACCAGCAGAGGACAGGGCATGAACACTGAAGCTTTCTTT. This chain joins TRBV15 and TRBJ1-1, with 7 positions matching TRBD1. Germline V gene sequence: CDR1 LNHNV, CDR2 YYDKDF (reference sequence). With 1 base clipped from V and 0 bases from J, the junction kept 2 bases outside the gene matches. The CDR3 totals 15 residues.

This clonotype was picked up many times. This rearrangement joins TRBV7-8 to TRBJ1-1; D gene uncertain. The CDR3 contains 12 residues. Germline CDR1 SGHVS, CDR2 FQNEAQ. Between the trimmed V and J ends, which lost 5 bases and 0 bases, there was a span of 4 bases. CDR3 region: CASSPMNTEAFF. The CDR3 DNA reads TGTGCCAGCAGCCCGATGAACACTGAAGCTTTCTTT. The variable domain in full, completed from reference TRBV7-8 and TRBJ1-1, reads GAGVSQSPRYKVAKRGQDVALRCDPISGHVSLFWYQQALGQGPEFLTYFQNEAQLDKSGLPSDRFFAERPEGSVSTLKIQRTQQEDSAVYLCASSPMNTEAFFGQGTRLTVV.

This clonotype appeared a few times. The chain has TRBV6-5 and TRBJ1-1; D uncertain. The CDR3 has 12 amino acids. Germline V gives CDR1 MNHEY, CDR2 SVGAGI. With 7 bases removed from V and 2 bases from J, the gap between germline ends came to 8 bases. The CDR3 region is CASTLTNTEAFF. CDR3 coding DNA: TGTGCCAGCACCTTAACTAACACTGAAGCTTTCTTT.

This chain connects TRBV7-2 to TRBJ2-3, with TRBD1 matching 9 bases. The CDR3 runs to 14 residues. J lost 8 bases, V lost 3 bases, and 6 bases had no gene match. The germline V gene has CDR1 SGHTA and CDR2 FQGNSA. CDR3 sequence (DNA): TGTGCCAGCAGCTTGGACAGGGGCCAAAGTACGCAGTATTTT. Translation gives CASSLDRGQSTQYF.

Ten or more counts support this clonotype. The CDR3 is CSASKPQGTEAFF. CDR3 in DNA: TGCAGTGCTAGTAAACCCCAGGGCACTGAAGCTTTCTTT. This chain connects TRBV20-1 to TRBJ1-1; TRBD1 is a possible D gene (5 bases). Per the germline V gene, CDR1 is DFQATT and CDR2 is SNEGSKA (reference sequence). Trimming took 3 bases from V and 4 from J, leaving 12 bases between them. The CDR3 length is 13 residues.

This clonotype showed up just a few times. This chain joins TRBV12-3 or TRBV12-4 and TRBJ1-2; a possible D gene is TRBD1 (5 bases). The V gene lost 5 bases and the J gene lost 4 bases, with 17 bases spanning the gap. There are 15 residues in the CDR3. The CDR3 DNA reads TGTGCCAGCAGTCTCACCCAGGGAGGAGGCTATGGCTACACCTTC. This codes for CASSLTQGGGYGYTF.

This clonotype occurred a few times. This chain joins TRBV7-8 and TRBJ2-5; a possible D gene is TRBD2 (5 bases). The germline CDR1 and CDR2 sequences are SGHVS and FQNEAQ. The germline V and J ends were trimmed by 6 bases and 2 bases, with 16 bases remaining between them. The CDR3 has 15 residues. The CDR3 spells CASRPNSLGQETQYF. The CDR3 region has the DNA TGTGCCAGCAGACCCAACTCACTAGGACAAGAGACCCAGTACTTC. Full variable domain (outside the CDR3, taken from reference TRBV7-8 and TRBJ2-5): GAGVSQSPRYKVAKRGQDVALRCDPISGHVSLFWYQQALGQGPEFLTYFQNEAQLDKSGLPSDRFFAERPEGSVSTLKIQRTQQEDSAVYLCASRPNSLGQETQYFGPGTRLLVL.

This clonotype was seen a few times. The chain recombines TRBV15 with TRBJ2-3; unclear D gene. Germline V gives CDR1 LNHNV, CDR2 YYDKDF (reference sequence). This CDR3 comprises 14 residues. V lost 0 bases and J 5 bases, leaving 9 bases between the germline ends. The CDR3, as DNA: TGTGCCACCAGCAGAGATCGCGACGGAGATACGCAGTATTTT. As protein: CATSRDRDGDTQYF.

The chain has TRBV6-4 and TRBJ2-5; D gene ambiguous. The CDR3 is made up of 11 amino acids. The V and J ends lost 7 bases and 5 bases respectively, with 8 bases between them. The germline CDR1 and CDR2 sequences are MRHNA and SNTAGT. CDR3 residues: CASKNVETQYF. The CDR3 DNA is TGTGCCAGCAAAAACGTGGAGACCCAGTACTTC.

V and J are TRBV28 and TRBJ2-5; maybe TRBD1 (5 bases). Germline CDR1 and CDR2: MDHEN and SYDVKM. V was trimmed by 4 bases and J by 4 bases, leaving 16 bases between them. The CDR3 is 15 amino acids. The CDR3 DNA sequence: TGTGCCAGCAGTTCCCCCCGACAGATCCCAGAGACCCAGTACTTC. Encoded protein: CASSSPRQIPETQYF. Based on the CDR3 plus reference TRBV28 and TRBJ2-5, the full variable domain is DVKVTQSSRYLVKRTGEKVFLECVQDMDHENMFWYRQDPGLGLRLIYFSYDVKMKEKGDIPEGYSVSREKKERFSLILESASTNQTSMYLCASSSPRQIPETQYFGPGTRLLVL.

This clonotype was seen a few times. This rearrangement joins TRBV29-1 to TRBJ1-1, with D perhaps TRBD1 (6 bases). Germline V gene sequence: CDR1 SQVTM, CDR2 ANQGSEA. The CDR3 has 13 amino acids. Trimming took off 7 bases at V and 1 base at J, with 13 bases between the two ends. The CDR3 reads CSAQGQSNTEAFF. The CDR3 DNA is TGCAGCGCCCAGGGGCAATCGAACACTGAAGCTTTCTTT.

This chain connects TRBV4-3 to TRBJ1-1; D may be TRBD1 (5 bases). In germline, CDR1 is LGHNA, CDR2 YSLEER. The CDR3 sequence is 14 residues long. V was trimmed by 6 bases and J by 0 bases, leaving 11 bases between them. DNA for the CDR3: TGCGCCAGCAGGATGGGACGGATGAACACTGAAGCTTTCTTT. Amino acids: CASRMGRMNTEAFF.

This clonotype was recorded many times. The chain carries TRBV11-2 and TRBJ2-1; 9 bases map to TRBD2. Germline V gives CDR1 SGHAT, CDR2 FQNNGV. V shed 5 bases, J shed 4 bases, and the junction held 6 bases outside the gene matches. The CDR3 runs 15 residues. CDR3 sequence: CASSPGTSSYNEQFF. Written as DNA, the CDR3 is TGTGCCAGCAGCCCGGGGACTAGCAGTTACAATGAGCAGTTCTTC.